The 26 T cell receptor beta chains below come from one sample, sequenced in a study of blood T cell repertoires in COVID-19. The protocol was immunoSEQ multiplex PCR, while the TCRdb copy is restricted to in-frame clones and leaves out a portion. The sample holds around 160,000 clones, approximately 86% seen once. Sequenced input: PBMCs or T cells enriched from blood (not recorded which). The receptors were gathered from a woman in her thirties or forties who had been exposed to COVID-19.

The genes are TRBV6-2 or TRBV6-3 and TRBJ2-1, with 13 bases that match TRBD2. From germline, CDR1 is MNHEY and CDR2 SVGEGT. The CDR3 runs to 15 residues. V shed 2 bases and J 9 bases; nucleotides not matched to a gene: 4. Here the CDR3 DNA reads TGTGCCAGCAGTTACGGACTAGCGGGAGCTGGTGAGCAGTTCTTC. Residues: CASSYGLAGAGEQFF.

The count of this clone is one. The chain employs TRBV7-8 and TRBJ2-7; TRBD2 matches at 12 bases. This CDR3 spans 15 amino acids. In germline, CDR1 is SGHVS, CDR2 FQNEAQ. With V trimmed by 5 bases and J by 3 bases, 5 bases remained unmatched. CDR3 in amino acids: CASSLPSGGDYEQYF. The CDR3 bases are TGTGCCAGCAGCCTTCCTAGCGGGGGGGACTACGAGCAGTACTTC. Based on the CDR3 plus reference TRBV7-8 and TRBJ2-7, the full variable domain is GAGVSQSPRYKVAKRGQDVALRCDPISGHVSLFWYQQALGQGPEFLTYFQNEAQLDKSGLPSDRFFAERPEGSVSTLKIQRTQQEDSAVYLCASSLPSGGDYEQYFGPGTRLTVT.

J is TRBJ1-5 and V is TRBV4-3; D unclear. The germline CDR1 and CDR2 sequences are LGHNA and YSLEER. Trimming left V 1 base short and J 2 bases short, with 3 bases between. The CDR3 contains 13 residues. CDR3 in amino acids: CASSQAGNQPQHF. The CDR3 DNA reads TGCGCCAGCAGCCAAGCTGGCAATCAGCCCCAGCATTTT.

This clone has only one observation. The chain's CDR3 is CAISGTRRLNTEAFF. For the CDR3, the DNA is TGTGCCATCAGCGGGACACGGCGGTTGAACACTGAAGCTTTCTTT. The V gene is TRBV10-3, the J gene TRBJ1-1; tentative D call: TRBD1 (6 bases). In germline, CDR1 is ENHRY, CDR2 SYGVKD. The CDR3 is 15 amino acids. V lost 6 bases and J lost 0, with 14 bases in between.

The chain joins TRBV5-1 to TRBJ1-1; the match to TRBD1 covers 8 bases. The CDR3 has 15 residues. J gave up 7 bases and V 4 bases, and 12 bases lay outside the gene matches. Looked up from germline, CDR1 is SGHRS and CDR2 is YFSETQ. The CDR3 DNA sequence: TGCGCCAGCAGCAGCCAGACAGGGGTGTTGGGTGAAGCTTTCTTT. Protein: CASSSQTGVLGEAFF.

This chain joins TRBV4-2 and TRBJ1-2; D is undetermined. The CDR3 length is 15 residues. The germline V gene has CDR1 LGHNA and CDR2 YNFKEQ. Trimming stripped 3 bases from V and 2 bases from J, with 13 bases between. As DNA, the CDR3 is TGTGCCAGCAGCCAGGAACAGCAGAGCAACTATGGCTACACCTTC. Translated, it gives CASSQEQQSNYGYTF.

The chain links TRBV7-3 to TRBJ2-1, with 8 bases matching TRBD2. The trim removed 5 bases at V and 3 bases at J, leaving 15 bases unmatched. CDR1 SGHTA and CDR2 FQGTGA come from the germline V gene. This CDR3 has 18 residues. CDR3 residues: CASSLLNPGTRIYNEQFF. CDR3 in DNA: TGTGCCAGCAGCCTATTAAATCCCGGGACTAGAATCTACAATGAGCAGTTCTTC.

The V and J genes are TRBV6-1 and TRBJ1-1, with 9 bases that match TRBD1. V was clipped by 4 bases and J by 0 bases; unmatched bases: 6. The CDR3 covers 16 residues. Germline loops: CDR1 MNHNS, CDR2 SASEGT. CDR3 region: CASSVGQGRVNTEAFF. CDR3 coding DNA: TGTGCCAGCAGTGTCGGACAGGGGCGGGTGAACACTGAAGCTTTCTTT.

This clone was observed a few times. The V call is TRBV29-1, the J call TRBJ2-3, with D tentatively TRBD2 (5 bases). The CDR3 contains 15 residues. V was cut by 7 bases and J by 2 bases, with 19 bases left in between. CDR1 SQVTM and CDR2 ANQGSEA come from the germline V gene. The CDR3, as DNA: TGCAGCGCCTCTCCCCCGAGCGGAATCACAGATACGCAGTATTTT. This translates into CSASPPSGITDTQYF.

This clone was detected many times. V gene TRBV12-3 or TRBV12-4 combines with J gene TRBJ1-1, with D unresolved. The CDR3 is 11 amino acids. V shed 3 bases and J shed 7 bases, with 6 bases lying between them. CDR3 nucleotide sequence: TGTGCCAGCAGTTTGTTCGGTGAAGCTTTCTTT. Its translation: CASSLFGEAFF.

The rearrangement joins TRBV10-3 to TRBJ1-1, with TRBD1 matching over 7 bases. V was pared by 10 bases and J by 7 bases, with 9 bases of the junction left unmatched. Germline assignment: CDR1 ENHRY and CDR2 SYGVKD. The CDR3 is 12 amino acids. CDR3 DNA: TGTGCCACCCAACAGGGGAAGGGTGAAGCTTTCTTT. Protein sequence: CATQQGKGEAFF.

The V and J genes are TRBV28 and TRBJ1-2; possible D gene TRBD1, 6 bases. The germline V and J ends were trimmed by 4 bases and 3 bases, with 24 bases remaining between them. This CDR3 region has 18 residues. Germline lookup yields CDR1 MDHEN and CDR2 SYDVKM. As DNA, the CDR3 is TGTGCCAGCAGTTCAAACAGGGTCAGGATGGGAAGGGACTATGGCTACACCTTC. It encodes CASSSNRVRMGRDYGYTF.

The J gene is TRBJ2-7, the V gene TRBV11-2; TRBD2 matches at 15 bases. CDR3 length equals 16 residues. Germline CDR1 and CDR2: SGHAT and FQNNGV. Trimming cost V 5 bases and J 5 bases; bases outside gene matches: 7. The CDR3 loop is CASSTGLAGGVHEQYF. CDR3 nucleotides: TGTGCCAGCAGCACTGGACTAGCGGGAGGGGTTCACGAGCAGTACTTC.

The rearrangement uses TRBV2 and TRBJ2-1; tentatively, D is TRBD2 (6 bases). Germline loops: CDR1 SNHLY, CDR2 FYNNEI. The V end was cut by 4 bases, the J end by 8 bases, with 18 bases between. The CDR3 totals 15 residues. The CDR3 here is CASSGFAQRVYEQFF. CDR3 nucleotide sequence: TGTGCCAGCAGTGGGTTTGCGCAGCGGGTCTATGAGCAGTTCTTC. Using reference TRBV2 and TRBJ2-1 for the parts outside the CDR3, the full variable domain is EPEVTQTPSHQVTQMGQEVILRCVPISNHLYFYWYRQILGQKVEFLVSFYNNEISEKSEIFDDQFSVERPDGSNFTLKIRSTKLEDSAMYFCASSGFAQRVYEQFFGPGTRLTVL.

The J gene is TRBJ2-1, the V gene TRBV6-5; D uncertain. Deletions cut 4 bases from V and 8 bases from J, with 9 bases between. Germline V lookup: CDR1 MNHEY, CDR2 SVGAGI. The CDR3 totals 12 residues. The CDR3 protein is CASSFGFYEQFF. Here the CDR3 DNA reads TGTGCCAGCAGTTTCGGGTTCTATGAGCAGTTCTTC.

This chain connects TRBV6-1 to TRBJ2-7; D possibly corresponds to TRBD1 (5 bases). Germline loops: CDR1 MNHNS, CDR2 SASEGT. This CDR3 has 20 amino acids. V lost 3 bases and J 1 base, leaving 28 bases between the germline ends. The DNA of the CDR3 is TGTGCCAGCAGTGAGTACCATAGGGGCCAGGGCCTAACGTATTCCTACGAGCAGTACTTC. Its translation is CASSEYHRGQGLTYSYEQYF.

The CDR3 is CAISGAIANTGELFF. Here the CDR3 DNA reads TGTGCCATCAGTGGGGCTATCGCGAACACCGGGGAGCTGTTTTTT. The chain has TRBV10-3 and TRBJ2-2; D is unclear. The CDR3 extends over 15 amino acids. Germline lookup yields CDR1 ENHRY and CDR2 SYGVKD. The germline V and J ends were trimmed by 4 bases and 0 bases, with 9 bases remaining between them.

The CDR3 loop reads CASSPSMSLETQYF. DNA of the CDR3: TGCGCCAGCAGTCCCTCGATGAGTTTGGAGACCCAGTACTTC. This chain uses TRBV10-1 with TRBJ2-5; D remains unclear. CDR1 is WNHNN and CDR2 is SYGVQD in the germline V gene (reference sequence). V was cut by 5 bases and J by 5 bases, with 15 bases left in between. This CDR3 contains 14 residues.

The CDR3 here is CASSLVQGADNEQFF. Written as DNA, the CDR3 is TGTGCCAGCAGCTTAGTTCAGGGGGCGGACAATGAGCAGTTCTTC. The chain is built from TRBV7-6 and TRBJ2-1; 8 bases match TRBD1. Germline V lookup: CDR1 SGHVS, CDR2 FNYEAQ. The CDR3 spans 15 residues. V lost 1 base and J lost 5; bases outside the gene matches: 4.

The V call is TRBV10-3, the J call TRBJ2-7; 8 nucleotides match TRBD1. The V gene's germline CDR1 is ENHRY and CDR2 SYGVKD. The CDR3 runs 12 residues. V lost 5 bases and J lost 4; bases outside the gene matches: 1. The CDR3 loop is CAISRQGYEQYF. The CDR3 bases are TGTGCCATCAGTCGACAGGGGTACGAGCAGTACTTC.

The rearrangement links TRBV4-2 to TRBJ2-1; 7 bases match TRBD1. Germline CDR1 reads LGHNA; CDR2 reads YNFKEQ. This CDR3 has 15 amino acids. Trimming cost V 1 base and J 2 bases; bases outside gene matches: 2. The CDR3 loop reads CASSQGQGAYNEQFF. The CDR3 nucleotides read TGTGCCAGCAGCCAAGGACAGGGCGCCTACAATGAGCAGTTCTTC.

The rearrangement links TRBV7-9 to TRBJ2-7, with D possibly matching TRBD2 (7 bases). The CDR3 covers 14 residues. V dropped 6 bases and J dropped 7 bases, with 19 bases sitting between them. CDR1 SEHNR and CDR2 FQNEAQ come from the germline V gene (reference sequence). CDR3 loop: CASSQAPGGGEQYF. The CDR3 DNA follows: TGTGCCAGCAGTCAAGCACCGGGGGGCGGAGAGCAGTACTTC. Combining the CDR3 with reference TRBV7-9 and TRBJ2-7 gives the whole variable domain DTGVSQNPRHKITKRGQNVTFRCDPISEHNRLYWYRQTLGQGPEFLTYFQNEAQLEKSRLLSDRFSAERPKGSFSTLEIQRTEQGDSAMYLCASSQAPGGGEQYFGPGTRLTVT.

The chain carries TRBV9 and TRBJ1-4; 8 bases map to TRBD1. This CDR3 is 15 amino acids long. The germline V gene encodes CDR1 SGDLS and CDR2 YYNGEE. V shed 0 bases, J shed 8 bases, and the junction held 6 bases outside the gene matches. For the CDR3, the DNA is TGTGCCAGCAGCGTAGTGGCAGGGGGCTCAGAAAAACTGTTTTTT. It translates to CASSVVAGGSEKLFF.

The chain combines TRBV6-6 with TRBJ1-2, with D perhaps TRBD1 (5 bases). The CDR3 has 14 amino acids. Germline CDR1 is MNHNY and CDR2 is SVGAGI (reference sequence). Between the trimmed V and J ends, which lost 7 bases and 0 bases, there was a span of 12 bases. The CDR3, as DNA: TGTGCCAGCACCCAGACAGCGTCTAACTATGGCTACACCTTC. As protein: CASTQTASNYGYTF.

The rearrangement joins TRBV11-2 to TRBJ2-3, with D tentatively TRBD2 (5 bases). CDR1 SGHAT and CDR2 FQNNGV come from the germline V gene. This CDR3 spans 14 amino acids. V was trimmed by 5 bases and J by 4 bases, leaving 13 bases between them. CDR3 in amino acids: CASSTGNVADTQYF. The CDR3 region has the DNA TGTGCCAGCAGCACCGGGAACGTGGCAGATACGCAGTATTTT.

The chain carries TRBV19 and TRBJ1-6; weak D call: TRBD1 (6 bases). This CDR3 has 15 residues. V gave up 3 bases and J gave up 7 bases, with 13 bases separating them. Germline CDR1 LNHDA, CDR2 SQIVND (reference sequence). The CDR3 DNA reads TGTGCCAGTAGTATGGCGGACAGTGCCAATTCACCCCTCCACTTT. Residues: CASSMADSANSPLHF. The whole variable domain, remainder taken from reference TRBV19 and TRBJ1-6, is DGGITQSPKYLFRKEGQNVTLSCEQNLNHDAMYWYRQDPGQGLRLIYYSQIVNDFQKGDIAEGYSVSREKKESFPLTVTSAQKNPTAFYLCASSMADSANSPLHFGNGTRLTVT.